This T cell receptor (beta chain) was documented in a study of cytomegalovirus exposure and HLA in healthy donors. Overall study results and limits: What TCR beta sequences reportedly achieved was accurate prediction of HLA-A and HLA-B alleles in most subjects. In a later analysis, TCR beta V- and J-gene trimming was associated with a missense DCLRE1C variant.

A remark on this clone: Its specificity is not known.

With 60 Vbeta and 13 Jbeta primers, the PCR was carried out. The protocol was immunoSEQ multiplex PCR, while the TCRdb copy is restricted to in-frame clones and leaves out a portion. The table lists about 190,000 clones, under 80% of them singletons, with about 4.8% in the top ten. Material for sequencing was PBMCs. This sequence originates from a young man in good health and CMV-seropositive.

The CDR3 reads CASSGAGGQVPLHF. The CDR3, as DNA: TGTGCCAGCTCCGGGGCGGGAGGCCAGGTCCCCCTCCACTTT. The rearrangement links TRBV18 to TRBJ1-6; possibly TRBD1 for D (5 bases). This CDR3 is 14 amino acids long. CDR1 KGHSH and CDR2 LQKENI come from the germline V gene. Deletions cut 6 bases from V and 13 bases from J, with 19 bases between. Complete variable domain (other parts from reference TRBV18 and TRBJ1-6): NAGVMQNPRHLVRRRGQEARLRCSPMKGHSHVYWYRQLPEEGLKFMVYLQKENIIDESGMPKERFSAEFPKEGPSILRIQQVVRGDSAAYFCASSGAGGQVPLHFGNGTRLTVT.